This T cell receptor beta chain derives from a study of blood T cells in healthy people across ages. Findings of the study overall: Fewer expanded clones and more diversity marked long-lived versus aged donors.

There were healthy Caucasian individuals from Russia, aged roughly 6 to 100, serving as donors. Per sample, no less than 5 micrograms of total RNA were extracted. This clonotype was seen only a few times. Its antigen is currently unknown. The germline V gene has CDR1 SGHNT and CDR2 YENEEA. The CDR3 sequence is 14 residues long. With 6 bases clipped from V and 7 bases from J, the junction kept 2 bases outside the gene matches. Through a sample-barcoded 5' primer and a J-beta primer mix, a second PCR was run for roughly 6 to 11 cycles. The authors tagged each cDNA molecule using a template-switch adaptor with 12 random nucleotides. TCRdb called the 5' RACE reads again in MiXCR, with one record for every CDR3 protein. This sample has fewer than 1,000,000 distinct CDR3 sequences, with about 42% found just once.

This chain connects TRBV11-3 to TRBJ2-1, with 14 nucleotides matching TRBD2. Sample: blood. The receptor comes from a man aged 80 or over in good health. CDR3 loop: CASRGLAGGNEQFF. CDR3 bases: TGTGCCAGCAGAGGACTAGCGGGAGGTAATGAGCAGTTCTTC.